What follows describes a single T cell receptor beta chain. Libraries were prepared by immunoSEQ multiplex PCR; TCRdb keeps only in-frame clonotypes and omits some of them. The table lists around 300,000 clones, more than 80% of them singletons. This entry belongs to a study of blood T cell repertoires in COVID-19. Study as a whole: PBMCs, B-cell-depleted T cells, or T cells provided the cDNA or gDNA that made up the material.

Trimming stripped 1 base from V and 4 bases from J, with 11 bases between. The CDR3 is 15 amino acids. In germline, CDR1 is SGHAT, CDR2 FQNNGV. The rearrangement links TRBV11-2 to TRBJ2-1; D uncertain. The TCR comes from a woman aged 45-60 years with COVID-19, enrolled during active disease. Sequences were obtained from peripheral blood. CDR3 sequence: CASSLVVSLYNEQFF. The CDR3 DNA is TGTGCCAGCAGCTTAGTGGTTAGCCTATACAATGAGCAGTTCTTC.